This record concerns one TCR beta chain sequence. These data belong to a study of blood T cell repertoires in COVID-19. Study information: T cells, B-cell-depleted T cells, or PBMCs provided the cDNA or gDNA that served as material.

The CDR3 loop spans 15 amino acids. The germline V and J ends were trimmed by 3 bases and 0 bases, with 9 bases remaining between them. Looked up from germline, CDR1 is MNHEY and CDR2 is SMNVEV (reference sequence). Here immunoSEQ multiplex PCR was the method, and the copy in TCRdb shows in-frame clones only, minus some. The data hold about 29,000 clones, with 85% to 90% observed a single time. The TCR originated in a man aged 80 or over with acute or convalescent COVID-19. What was sequenced was peripheral blood. V and J are TRBV27 and TRBJ2-1; D is possibly TRBD1 (6 bases). The CDR3 loop is CASSLGAFSYNEQFF. The CDR3 DNA reads as TGTGCCAGCAGTTTGGGGGCGTTCTCCTACAATGAGCAGTTCTTC.